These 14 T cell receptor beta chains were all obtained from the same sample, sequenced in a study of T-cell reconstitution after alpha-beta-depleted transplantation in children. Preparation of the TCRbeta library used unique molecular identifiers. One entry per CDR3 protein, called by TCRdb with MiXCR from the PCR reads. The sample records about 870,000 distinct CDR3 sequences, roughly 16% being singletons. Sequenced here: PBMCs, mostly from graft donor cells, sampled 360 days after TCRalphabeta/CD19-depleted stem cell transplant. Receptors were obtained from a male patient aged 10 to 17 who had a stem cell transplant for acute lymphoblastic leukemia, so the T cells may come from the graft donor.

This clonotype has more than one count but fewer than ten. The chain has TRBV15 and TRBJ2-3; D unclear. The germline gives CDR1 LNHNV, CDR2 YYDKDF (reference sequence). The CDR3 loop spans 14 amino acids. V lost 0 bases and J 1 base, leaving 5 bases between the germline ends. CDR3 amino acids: CATSREEGTDTQYF. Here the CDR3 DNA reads TGTGCCACCAGCAGAGAAGAAGGCACAGATACGCAGTATTTT.

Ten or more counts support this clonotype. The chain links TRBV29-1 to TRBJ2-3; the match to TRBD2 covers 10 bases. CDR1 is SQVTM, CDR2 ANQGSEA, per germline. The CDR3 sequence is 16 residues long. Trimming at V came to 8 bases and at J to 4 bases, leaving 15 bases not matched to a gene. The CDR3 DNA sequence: TGCAGCCTGCGCCCGGGACTAGCGTGGGGGTCAGATACGCAGTATTTT. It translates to CSLRPGLAWGSDTQYF.

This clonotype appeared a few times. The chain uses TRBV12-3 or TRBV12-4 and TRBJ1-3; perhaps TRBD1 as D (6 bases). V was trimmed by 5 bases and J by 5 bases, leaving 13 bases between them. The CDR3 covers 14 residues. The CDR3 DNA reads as TGTGCCAGCAGTCAGGGGACACGACGAAACACCATATATTTT. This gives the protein CASSQGTRRNTIYF.

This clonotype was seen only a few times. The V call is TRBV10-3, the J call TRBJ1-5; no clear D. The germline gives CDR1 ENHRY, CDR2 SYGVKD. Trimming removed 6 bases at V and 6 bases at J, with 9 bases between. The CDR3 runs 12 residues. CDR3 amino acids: CAIRGFGQPQHF. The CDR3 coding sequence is TGTGCCATCAGGGGTTTCGGTCAGCCCCAGCATTTT.

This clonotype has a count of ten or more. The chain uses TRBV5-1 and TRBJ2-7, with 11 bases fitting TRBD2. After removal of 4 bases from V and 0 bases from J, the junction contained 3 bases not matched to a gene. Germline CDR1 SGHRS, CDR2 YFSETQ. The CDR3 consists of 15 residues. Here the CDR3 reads CASSIGTSGSYEQYF. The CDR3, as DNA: TGCGCCAGCAGCATAGGGACTAGCGGCTCCTACGAGCAGTACTTC.

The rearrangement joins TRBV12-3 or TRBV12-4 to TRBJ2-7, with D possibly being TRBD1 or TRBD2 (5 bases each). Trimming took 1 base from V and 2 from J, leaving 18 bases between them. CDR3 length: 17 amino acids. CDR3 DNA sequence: TGTGCCAGCAGTTTAGGACACCCGGGGCTGGAGGCCTACGAGCAGTACTTC. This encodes CASSLGHPGLEAYEQYF.

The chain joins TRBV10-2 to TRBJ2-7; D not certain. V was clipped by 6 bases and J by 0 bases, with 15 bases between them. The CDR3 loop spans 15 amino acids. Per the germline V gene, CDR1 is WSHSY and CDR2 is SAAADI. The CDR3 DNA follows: TGCGCCAGCAGGGCCGACGACCACAGCTCCTACGAGCAGTACTTC. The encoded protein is CASRADDHSSYEQYF.

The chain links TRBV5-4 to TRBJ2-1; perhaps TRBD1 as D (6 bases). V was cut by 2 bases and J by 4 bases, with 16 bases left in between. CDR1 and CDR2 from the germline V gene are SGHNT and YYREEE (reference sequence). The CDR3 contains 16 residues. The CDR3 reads CASSFGSTGAYNEQFF. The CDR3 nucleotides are TGTGCCAGCAGCTTTGGCTCGACAGGCGCTTACAATGAGCAGTTCTTC.

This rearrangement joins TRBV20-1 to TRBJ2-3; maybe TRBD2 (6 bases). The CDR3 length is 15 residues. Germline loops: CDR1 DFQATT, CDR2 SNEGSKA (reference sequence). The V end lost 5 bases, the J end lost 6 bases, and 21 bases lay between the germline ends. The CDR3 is CSARRDSRRKDTQYF. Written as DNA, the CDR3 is TGCAGTGCTCGGAGGGACTCCCGAAGGAAGGATACGCAGTATTTT.

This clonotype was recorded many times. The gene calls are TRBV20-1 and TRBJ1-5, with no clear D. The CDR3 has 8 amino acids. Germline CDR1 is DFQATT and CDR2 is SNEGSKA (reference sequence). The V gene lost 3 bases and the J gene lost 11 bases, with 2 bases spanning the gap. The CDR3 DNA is TGCAGTGCTAGTACCCAGCATTTT. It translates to CSASTQHF.

The CDR3 region is CASSLTGAHNEQFF. CDR3 coding DNA: TGTGCCAGCAGCTTAACTGGAGCCCACAATGAGCAGTTCTTC. This chain uses TRBV7-9 with TRBJ2-1; D gene unclear. Germline V CDR1 and CDR2: SEHNR, FQNEAQ (reference sequence). V was shortened by 2 bases and J by 5 bases, with 10 bases between the two germline ends. The CDR3 has 14 amino acids.

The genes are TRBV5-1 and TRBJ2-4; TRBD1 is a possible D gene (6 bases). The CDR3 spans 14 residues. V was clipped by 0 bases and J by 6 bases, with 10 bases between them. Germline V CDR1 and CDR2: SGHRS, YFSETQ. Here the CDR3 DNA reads TGCGCCAGCAGCTTGGGACAGGTGTTAAACATTCAGTACTTC. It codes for CASSLGQVLNIQYF.

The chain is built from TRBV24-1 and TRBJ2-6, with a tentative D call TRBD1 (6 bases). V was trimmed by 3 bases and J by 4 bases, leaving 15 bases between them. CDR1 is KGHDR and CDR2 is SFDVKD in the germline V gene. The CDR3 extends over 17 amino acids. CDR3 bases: TGTGCCACCAGTGATCCCGCACAGGGCCCCGGGGCCAACGTCCTGACTTTC. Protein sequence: CATSDPAQGPGANVLTF.

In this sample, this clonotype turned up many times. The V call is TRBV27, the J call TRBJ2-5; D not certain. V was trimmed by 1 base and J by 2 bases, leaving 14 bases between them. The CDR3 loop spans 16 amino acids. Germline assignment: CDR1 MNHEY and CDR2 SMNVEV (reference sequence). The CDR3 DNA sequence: TGTGCCAGCAGTTTATGGCCGGGCCAGGTTCAAGAGACCCAGTACTTC. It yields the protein CASSLWPGQVQETQYF.